Sequencing of this T cell receptor beta chain was carried out in a study of T cell responses to AZD1222 COVID-19 vaccine (dated by TCRdb to the early 2020s). Regarding the complete study: Because spike-specific TCR depth and breadth did not differ between the two schedules, AZD1222 recipients who got a second dose at roughly 4 weeks were pooled with those who got a second dose at roughly 12 weeks. TCR sequencing was performed for about 250 trial participants, of whom about 200 were given two doses of AZD1222 and roughly 25 were given two doses of MenACWY control vaccine. Enrollment into the trials was organized by age into subgroups of 18-55, 56-69 and 70-plus years, and those subgroups contained approximately 150, 30 and 60 TCR-sequenced participants, respectively.

Interpreted using the paper, the time point label stands for: baseline before first vaccination. The vaccinee samples were drawn from two UK trials, COV001 and COV002, one of which was a single-blind randomized controlled phase 2/3 trial testing AZD1222 (ChAdOx1 nCoV-19) in healthy adults. For TCRbeta chain sequencing, PBMC samples were collected from trial participants at day 0 and at day 28 after the second dose. CDR1 and CDR2, per the germline V gene, are LGHNA and YNFKEQ. The CDR3 holds 15 amino acids from the cysteine to the phenylalanine. Just the 45-base CDR3 DNA is kept, in frame starting at base 1. Deletion took 0 bases off V and 6 bases off J, with a span of 11 bases between the germline ends. Study-wide conclusions, independent of this receptor: Reportedly, almost half of the unique spike-specific TCRs recognized epitopes lying outside the regions that are mutated in the B.1.351 and B.1.1.7 variants. Spike-specific TCR breadth and depth rose significantly after two AZD1222 doses compared with day 0 and with MenACWY recipients. Only six AZD1222 recipients were SARS-CoV-2 seropositive at baseline, limiting conclusions about previously exposed vaccinees. The 56-69-year group was small, and its depth increase did not reach significance, likely because of low power. Because no samples from the day 14 peak response were available, repertoires could be characterized only after the peak T cell response. Most participants were white British and females outnumbered males, and the authors suggested that clonal diversity may have been underestimated. The whole spike protein was spanned by vaccine-associated CD4 TCRs, and dominant responses were seen in regions 160-218 and 743-854.

Points on this clone: No antigen is known for it. Base qualities are not provided; no much larger clone lies one nucleotide away.

The CDR3 regions of human TCRbeta chains were subjected to immunosequencing. In the authors' own workflow: Repertoire TCRs were matched against a reference library of SARS-CoV-2-specific TCRs generated with the MIRA antigen-specificity platform. Breadth meant the fraction of unique TCRs that were SARS-CoV-2-associated, whereas depth meant the fraction of total T cells that were SARS-CoV-2-associated. Using the MIRA data, each spike-specific TCR was mapped to the spike region that the TCR reacts to and placed in a CD4 or CD8 class. Log10-transformed breadth and depth values were compared by one-way ANOVA with Sidak's multiple comparisons tests. TCRdb obtained this table from immuneACCESS and retained in-frame rearrangements with V and J assigned. These tables miss some clones; where compared with another copy, unresolved V genes account for less than half of the shortfall, and the remainder is unexplained. V, J and clone size were drawn from that table, and D and trimming were deduced from the DNA. A total of under 200,000 clones appear in this sample, roughly nine tenths of them only once. The ten most abundant clones make up under 2.5% of the sample.

Recombination linked TRBV4-2 to TRBJ2-2, with the D call perhaps TRBD1 or TRBD2, each one matching 5 bases. This clonotype originated in an adult in good health. Specimen: peripheral blood, collected on day 0 of AZD1222 vaccination. The CDR3 reads CASSQEGTDAGELFF. The DNA is as follows: TGTGCCAGCAGCCAAGAAGGGACCGACGCCGGGGAGCTGTTTTTT.